The T cell receptor (beta chain) described here comes from a study of blood T cell repertoires in COVID-19 (dated by TCRdb to the early 2020s). Notes on the research overall: The collaborator samples originated in the United States, Italy and Spain and spanned the acute and convalescent phases of COVID-19. The prospective study material was composed of cDNA or gDNA derived from T cells, B-cell-depleted T cells, or PBMCs. Samples came from the ongoing ImmuneRACE study (first 160 participants) plus 1,254 subjects from 6 global collaborators. Deeply sampled blood TCRbeta repertoires from subjects exposed to, actively infected with, or recovered from COVID-19 were included in the dataset. The sample metadata nearly always contained a de-identified subject ID, COVID-19 status, age in years and sex. Where HLA class I and class II types were available, the types were taken from metadata supplied by the sample provider, not from assay-based typing. A freely available public database, intended as a resource for researchers studying the immune response to SARS-CoV-2, is where the repertoires were released. What the work shows at the level of the full study, not this receptor alone: Clinical and demographic metadata were provided uncurated, with the amount varying by source and participant.

This clone is a singleton in its sample. Its antigen remains unidentified. The input lacks base qualities; no much larger clone sits a single base away. Each collaborating institution followed its own protocols to collect whole blood in K2EDTA tubes. For TCRbeta analysis, collaborator samples were shipped as frozen whole blood, as isolated PBMCs, or as DNA extracted from either sample type. TCRbeta CDR3 regions were amplified from genomic DNA by means of the immunoSEQ Assay, a bias-controlled multiplex PCR. On the authors' methods: Within the assay, amplification of reference gene primers was used to estimate how many nucleated cells each sample contained. To quantify the absolute abundance of each unique TCRbeta CDR3 rearrangement, sequence reads were collapsed and filtered. For each sample, productive Simpson clonality was calculated by taking the square root of Simpson's diversity index across productive rearrangements. TCRdb holds this immuneACCESS table with in-frame rearrangements only. Some clones are missing; in checked studies, unresolved V genes explain under half, and the rest has no known cause. V and J calls and clone size come straight from that table; D and trimming were deduced from the DNA. Counted in this sample were about 61,000 clones; almost 90% of them appeared once. Of the sample, about a fifth falls within the top ten clones.

V drops 2 bases and J drops 0 bases, leaving 8 bases in between. The germline V gene (reference sequence) supplies CDR1 SGHNT and CDR2 YYREEE. Inclusive of the bounding cysteine and phenylalanine, the CDR3 is 15 residues long. Of the read, only the CDR3 DNA is kept; its 45 bases are in frame from base 1. The sample comprised peripheral blood. This TCR derives from a woman aged 45 to 65 with active or convalescent COVID-19. Recombination linked TRBV5-4 to TRBJ2-2; too little of a D gene remains to name it. CDR3 region: CASSLSRSNTGELFF. The sequenced DNA is TGTGCCAGCAGCTTATCCAGGTCGAACACCGGGGAGCTGTTTTTT. The CDR3, completed at both ends by the reference TRBV5-4 and TRBJ2-2 genes, gives the full variable domain ETGVTQSPTHLIKTRGQQVTLRCSSQSGHNTVSWYQQALGQGPQFIFQYYREEENGRGNFPPRFSGLQFPNYSSELNVNALELDDSALYLCASSLSRSNTGELFFGEGSRLTVL.